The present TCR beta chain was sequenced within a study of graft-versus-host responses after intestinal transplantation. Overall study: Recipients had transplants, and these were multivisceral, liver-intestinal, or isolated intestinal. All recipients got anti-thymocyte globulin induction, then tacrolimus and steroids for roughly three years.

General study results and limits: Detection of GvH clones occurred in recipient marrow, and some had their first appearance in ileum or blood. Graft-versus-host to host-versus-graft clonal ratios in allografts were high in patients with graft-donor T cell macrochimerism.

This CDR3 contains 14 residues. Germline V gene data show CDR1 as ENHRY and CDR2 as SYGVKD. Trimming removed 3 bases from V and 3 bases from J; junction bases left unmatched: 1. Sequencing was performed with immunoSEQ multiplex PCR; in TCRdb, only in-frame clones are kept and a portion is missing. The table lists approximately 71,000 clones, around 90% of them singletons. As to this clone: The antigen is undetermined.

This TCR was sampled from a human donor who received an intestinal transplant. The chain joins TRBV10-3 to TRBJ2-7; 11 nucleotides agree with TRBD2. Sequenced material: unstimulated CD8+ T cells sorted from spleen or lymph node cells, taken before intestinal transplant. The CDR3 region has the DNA TGTGCCATCAGTGAACTAGCGGGGGACTACGAGCAGTACTTC. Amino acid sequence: CAISELAGDYEQYF.